A single sample is the source of the 24 T cell receptor beta chains below, sequenced in a study of T cells in Graves' hyperthyroidism and ophthalmopathy. Authors of the study amplified TCR beta CDR3 regions from RNA transcripts. TCR CDR3 regions were first amplified by RT-PCR with HTBI primers. TCRdb used MiXCR to reprocess the multiplex PCR reads, holding one entry per CDR3 protein. The sample carries a few hundred thousand distinct CDR3 sequences, around 18% recorded once. The sample taken for sequencing was blood. These receptors originate from a man between 18 and 29 years old with Graves' ophthalmopathy.

In its sample, this clonotype was seen a few times. The gene calls are TRBV5-1 and TRBJ2-5; 11 bases are a match to TRBD1. V lost 5 bases and J lost 7; bases outside the gene matches: 10. This CDR3 is 15 amino acids long. The V gene's germline CDR1 is SGHRS and CDR2 YFSETQ. CDR3 in amino acids: CASRPTGTGGGTQYF. The CDR3 bases are TGCGCCAGCAGGCCTACCGGGACAGGGGGTGGGACCCAGTACTTC.

This clonotype was seen a handful of times. DNA for the CDR3: TGTGCCAGCAGCCAAGAACGGGGCCCCTCCTACGAGCAGTACTTC. Protein sequence: CASSQERGPSYEQYF. The rearrangement joins TRBV11-2 to TRBJ2-7; perhaps D is TRBD1 or TRBD2 (5 bases each). Trimming cost V 5 bases and J 0 bases, with 14 bases left between them. This CDR3 has 15 residues. CDR1 is SGHAT and CDR2 is FQNNGV in the germline V gene.

This clonotype was counted at least ten times. This chain uses TRBV12-3 or TRBV12-4 with TRBJ2-1; D is possibly TRBD2 (5 bases). The CDR3 is 13 amino acids. Trimming removed 3 bases at V and 6 bases at J, with 9 bases between. The CDR3 nucleotides are TGTGCCAGCAGTTTTACTGGGAGCAATGAGCAGTTCTTC. Translating gives CASSFTGSNEQFF.

This clonotype has a handful of counts. The chain recombines TRBV20-1 with TRBJ2-1, with unresolved D. Germline CDR1 and CDR2: DFQATT and SNEGSKA (reference sequence). The V end was cut by 3 bases, the J end by 0 bases, with 6 bases between. CDR3 size: 13 residues. DNA for the CDR3: TGCAGTGCTAGGAAGAGCTCCTACAATGAGCAGTTCTTC. Encoded protein: CSARKSSYNEQFF.

This clonotype has ten or more counts. V gene TRBV6-2 or TRBV6-3 combines with J gene TRBJ1-5; D is unresolved. CDR3 length: 12 amino acids. The V gene lost 6 bases and the J gene lost 5 bases, with 8 bases spanning the gap. Germline values: CDR1 MNHEY, CDR2 SVGEGT. The CDR3 here is CASRVQDQPQHF. In DNA, the CDR3 is TGTGCCAGCAGAGTACAAGATCAGCCCCAGCATTTT.

On this clonotype: It may be a read error: a sequence one base away is much more abundant. The chain employs TRBV20-1 and TRBJ1-1, with TRBD1 identical over 8 bases. There are 16 residues in the CDR3. The germline CDR1 and CDR2 sequences are DFQATT and SNEGSKA (reference sequence). In nucleotides, the CDR3 is TGCAGTGTTAGAGACCGTCAGGACAGGGTGGAGACTGAAGCTTTCTTT. It translates to CSVRDRQDRVETEAFF.

V gene TRBV2 combines with J gene TRBJ2-5, with D possibly TRBD2 on 6 matching bases. From germline, CDR1 is SNHLY and CDR2 FYNNEI. V shed 5 bases and J shed 5 bases, with 21 bases lying between them. This CDR3 has 16 residues. CDR3 loop: CASSIWPGGSRETQYF. The CDR3 bases are TGTGCCAGCAGTATTTGGCCCGGGGGTTCTCGCGAGACCCAGTACTTC. Looking up the rest from reference TRBV2 and TRBJ2-5 gives the full variable domain: EPEVTQTPSHQVTQMGQEVILRCVPISNHLYFYWYRQILGQKVEFLVSFYNNEISEKSEIFDDQFSVERPDGSNFTLKIRSTKLEDSAMYFCASSIWPGGSRETQYFGPGTRLLVL.

The sample holds many counts of this clonotype. This chain joins TRBV11-2 and TRBJ2-3, with D tentatively TRBD2 (7 bases). The V gene lost 2 bases and the J gene lost 0 bases, with 12 bases spanning the gap. This CDR3 contains 16 residues. Germline V gives CDR1 SGHAT, CDR2 FQNNGV. CDR3 DNA sequence: TGTGCCAGCAGCTTAATGGGGGGGGCTAGCACAGATACGCAGTATTTT. This sequence encodes CASSLMGGASTDTQYF. The full variable domain, completed using reference TRBV11-2 and TRBJ2-3, is EAGVAQSPRYKIIEKRQSVAFWCNPISGHATLYWYQQILGQGPKLLIQFQNNGVVDDSQLPKDRFSAERLKGVDSTLKIQPAKLEDSAVYLCASSLMGGASTDTQYFGPGTRLTVL.

The gene calls are TRBV18 and TRBJ1-6, with 8 bases lining up with TRBD1. J lost 7 bases, V lost 3 bases, and 8 bases had no gene match. This CDR3 is 16 amino acids long. The germline CDR1 and CDR2 sequences are KGHSH and LQKENI. The CDR3 spells CASSPDRAHWNSPLHF. CDR3 in DNA: TGTGCCAGCTCACCGGACAGGGCTCATTGGAATTCACCCCTCCACTTT.

This clonotype was seen at least ten times. V is TRBV7-2 and J is TRBJ1-5; D is ambiguous. Germline V gene data show CDR1 as SGHTA and CDR2 as FQGNSA. The CDR3 runs 15 residues. V was clipped by 1 base and J by 4 bases, with 11 bases between them. CDR3 region: CASSLVPGNNQPQHF. The CDR3 nucleotides are TGTGCCAGCAGCTTAGTGCCCGGAAATAATCAGCCCCAGCATTTT.

The V call is TRBV9, the J call TRBJ2-3; the D is unclear. This CDR3 has 12 residues. V lost 0 bases, J lost 5 bases, and 4 bases lay in between. Germline V gives CDR1 SGDLS, CDR2 YYNGEE. CDR3 bases: TGTGCCAGCAGCGTAGAGCAAGATACGCAGTATTTT. Translating it yields CASSVEQDTQYF.

Many counts were recorded for this clonotype. The V call is TRBV12-3 or TRBV12-4, the J call TRBJ2-1, with D perhaps TRBD1 (5 bases). This CDR3 has 16 amino acids. V dropped 7 bases and J dropped 5 bases, with 21 bases sitting between them. CDR3 protein: CASTSVPTTEDNEQFF. The CDR3 DNA reads TGTGCCAGCACCAGTGTGCCGACGACAGAAGACAATGAGCAGTTCTTC.

This clonotype has more than one count but fewer than ten. This chain connects TRBV19 to TRBJ1-5; maybe TRBD1 (5 bases). V shed 1 base and J shed 4 bases, with 11 bases lying between them. The CDR3 totals 15 residues. CDR1 is LNHDA and CDR2 is SQIVND in the germline V gene (reference sequence). CDR3 coding DNA: TGTGCCAGTAGTATAGTAAGTGGGGGTAATCAGCCCCAGCATTTT. Translating gives CASSIVSGGNQPQHF.

This clonotype was counted at least ten times. This chain connects TRBV10-2 to TRBJ2-3, with TRBD1 as a possible D gene (5 bases). V was clipped by 6 bases and J by 0 bases, with 16 bases between them. This CDR3 has 16 residues. Germline loops: CDR1 WSHSY, CDR2 SAAADI. This chain's CDR3 is CASRSINRGSTDTQYF. The CDR3 DNA sequence: TGCGCCAGCAGATCGATCAATAGGGGAAGCACAGATACGCAGTATTTT.

This clonotype appeared a few times. The chain combines TRBV11-3 with TRBJ2-1; 8 nucleotides agree with TRBD2. V dropped 3 bases and J dropped 6; count of bases not matched to a gene: 4. This CDR3 has 14 residues. Germline CDR1 reads SGHNT; CDR2 reads YENEEA. CDR3 residues: CASSLVGGVNEQFF. CDR3 coding DNA: TGTGCCAGCAGCTTGGTCGGGGGGGTCAATGAGCAGTTCTTC. Full variable domain (rest looked up from reference TRBV11-3 and TRBJ2-1): EAGVVQSPRYKIIEKKQPVAFWCNPISGHNTLYWYLQNLGQGPELLIRYENEEAVDDSQLPKDRFSAERLKGVDSTLKIQPAELGDSAVYLCASSLVGGVNEQFFGPGTRLTVL.

The chain combines TRBV18 with TRBJ2-2; D uncertain. Trimming removed 7 bases at V and 4 bases at J, with 10 bases between. The CDR3 has 13 amino acids. The germline V gene has CDR1 KGHSH and CDR2 LQKENI. The CDR3 nucleotides read TGTGCCAGCTTACCCTCGATCACCGGGGAGCTGTTTTTT. Protein product: CASLPSITGELFF.

A few counts support this clonotype. This rearrangement joins TRBV14 to TRBJ2-7, with 8 bases matching TRBD1. The CDR3 sequence is 16 residues long. Germline V lookup: CDR1 SGHDN, CDR2 FVKESK. V shed 2 bases, J shed 2 bases, and the junction held 8 bases outside the gene matches. CDR3 protein: CASSQLRDRTTYEQYF. The CDR3 DNA sequence: TGTGCCAGCAGCCAACTCCGGGACAGGACGACCTACGAGCAGTACTTC.

This clonotype was found a few times. V usage is TRBV15 and J usage is TRBJ2-1; 7 bases align to TRBD1. There are 15 residues in the CDR3. J was trimmed by 9 bases and V by 1 base; bases with no gene match: 9. Looked up from germline, CDR1 is LNHNV and CDR2 is YYDKDF (reference sequence). The CDR3 spells CATSRGGRQGVEQFF. Here the CDR3 DNA reads TGTGCCACCAGCAGAGGAGGTAGACAGGGAGTTGAGCAGTTCTTC.

This clonotype was counted ten times or more. CDR3 sequence (DNA): TGCGCCAGCAGCTTCGAGGGCCCTGGGAACTATGGCTACACCTTC. Encoded protein: CASSFEGPGNYGYTF. This chain links TRBV5-1 with TRBJ1-2; the D is unclear. This CDR3 region has 15 residues. Germline CDR1 is SGHRS and CDR2 is YFSETQ. V lost 2 bases and J 2 bases, leaving 13 bases between the germline ends.

This clonotype was seen a handful of times. CDR3 in DNA: TGTGCCATCAGTGAGGAGGGGCAGCCCCAGCATTTT. Its translation: CAISEEGQPQHF. The chain combines TRBV10-3 with TRBJ1-5; D perhaps matches TRBD1 (5 bases). The CDR3 extends over 12 amino acids. Trimming stripped 2 bases from V and 7 bases from J, with 6 bases between. Germline values: CDR1 ENHRY, CDR2 SYGVKD.

This clonotype was picked up many times. The J gene is TRBJ2-3, the V gene TRBV27; 7 bases match TRBD2. Looked up from germline, CDR1 is MNHEY and CDR2 is SMNVEV (reference sequence). The junction had 4 bases not matched to a gene; V was cut back by 5 bases and J by 8 bases. CDR3 length: 12 amino acids. The DNA for the CDR3 is TGTGCCAGCAGTCCCACGGGGGGTACGCAGTATTTT. Translation gives CASSPTGGTQYF.

Comments on this clonotype: A clone one base away is much larger, so this may be a read error. The rearrangement uses TRBV20-1 and TRBJ1-2; D is uncertain. V was pared by 3 bases and J by 8 bases, with 13 bases between. The CDR3 has 12 residues. Germline-derived CDR1 and CDR2 are DFQATT and SNEGSKA (reference sequence). The CDR3 loop is CSARPLYGGYTF. CDR3 nucleotide sequence: TGCAGTGCTAGGCCCTTATACGGAGGCTACACCTTC.

This clonotype appeared a few times. The V call is TRBV2, the J call TRBJ2-7; D possibly matches TRBD1 or TRBD2 (5 bases each). Germline V gives CDR1 SNHLY, CDR2 FYNNEI. This CDR3 spans 16 amino acids. The germline V and J ends were trimmed by 8 bases and 3 bases, with 23 bases remaining between them. CDR3 loop: CASSPGQDSGIYEQYF. The CDR3 DNA is TGTGCCAGCTCACCGGGTCAGGACTCAGGGATCTACGAGCAGTACTTC.

This clonotype showed up just a few times. The V call is TRBV5-1, the J call TRBJ2-2; D not resolved. Trimming pared 4 bases from V and 3 bases from J, leaving 10 bases between. This CDR3 comprises 14 residues. Germline V lookup: CDR1 SGHRS, CDR2 YFSETQ. CDR3 residues: CASSPNRDTGELFF. The CDR3 region has the DNA TGCGCCAGCAGCCCGAACCGGGACACCGGGGAGCTGTTTTTT.